This T cell receptor beta chain is drawn from a study of blood T cell repertoires in COVID-19. V was shortened by 4 bases and J by 4 bases, with 7 bases between the two germline ends. The germline gives CDR1 SGHKS, CDR2 YYEKEE (reference sequence). The CDR3 is 12 amino acids. Sequencing used immunoSEQ multiplex PCR; TCRdb keeps in-frame clones, though not all of them. Of a few hundred thousand clones in the sample, around four fifths were seen once. The clonotype was recovered from a woman aged 45-60 years with acute or convalescent COVID-19. Sequencing used peripheral blood. This rearrangement joins TRBV5-5 to TRBJ2-3, with D tentatively TRBD2 (6 bases). The CDR3 sequence: CASSPGADTQYF. In DNA form, the CDR3 reads TGTGCCAGCAGCCCGGGAGCAGATACGCAGTATTTT.